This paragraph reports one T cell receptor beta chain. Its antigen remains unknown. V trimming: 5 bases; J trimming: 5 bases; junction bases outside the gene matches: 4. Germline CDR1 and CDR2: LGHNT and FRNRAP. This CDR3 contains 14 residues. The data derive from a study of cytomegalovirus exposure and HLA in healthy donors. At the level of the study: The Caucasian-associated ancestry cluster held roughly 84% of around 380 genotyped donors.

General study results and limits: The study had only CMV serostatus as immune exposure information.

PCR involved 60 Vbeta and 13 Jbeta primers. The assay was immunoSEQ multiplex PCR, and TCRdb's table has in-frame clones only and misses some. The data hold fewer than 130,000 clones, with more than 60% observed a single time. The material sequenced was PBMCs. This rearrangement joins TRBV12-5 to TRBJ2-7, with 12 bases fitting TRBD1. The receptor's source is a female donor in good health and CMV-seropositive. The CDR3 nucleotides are TGTGCTAGTGGTCCGGGACAGGGGGCCCACGAGCAGTACTTC. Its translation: CASGPGQGAHEQYF.